The 30 T cell receptor beta chains listed next were all sequenced from one sample in a study of blood T cells in healthy people across ages. The second PCR ran roughly 6 to 11 cycles with a sample-barcoded 5' primer and J-beta primers. TCRdb re-called the 5' RACE reads through MiXCR, storing one row per CDR3 protein. The table records approximately 760,000 distinct CDR3 sequences, more than 20% of them present only once. These data were also reused for a study on T cells of mothers and their children.

The source material was blood. The receptor set was obtained from a boy aged 5-17 years in good health.

Comment on this clonotype: Relative to the germline gene, one junction end is altered; a read error may explain this. The chain combines TRBV11-2 with TRBJ2-7; D is unresolved. In germline, CDR1 is SGHAT, CDR2 FQNNGV. The CDR3 sequence is 12 residues long. The CDR3 coding sequence is TGTGCCGGCAGCTTAGGGATGTATGAGCAGTACTTC. Protein: CAGSLGMYEQYF.

This clonotype appeared a few times. V and J are TRBV4-3 and TRBJ1-6; possibly TRBD1 for D (5 bases). The CDR3 runs to 15 residues. The ends were cut back, 4 bases at V and 8 bases at J, with 15 bases in the middle. CDR1 and CDR2 from the germline V gene are LGHNA and YSLEER. The CDR3 region has the DNA TGCGCCAGCAGCCGGGGCCCAGTTGACGATTCACCCCTCCACTTT. Translation gives CASSRGPVDDSPLHF.

The chain couples TRBV29-1 to TRBJ1-5, with 8 bases fitting TRBD1. The trim removed 5 bases at V and 4 bases at J, leaving 4 bases unmatched. This CDR3 contains 13 residues. The V gene's germline CDR1 is SQVTM and CDR2 ANQGSEA. The CDR3 reads CSVQQGGNQPQHF. As DNA, the CDR3 is TGCAGCGTTCAACAGGGGGGGAATCAGCCCCAGCATTTT.

CDR3 in amino acids: CASSAGPGAKNIQYF. In nucleotides, the CDR3 is TGTGCCAGCAGCGCGGGGCCGGGGGCCAAAAACATTCAGTACTTC. V and J are TRBV9 and TRBJ2-4; D is tentatively TRBD1 or TRBD2 (5 bases each). Germline assignment: CDR1 SGDLS and CDR2 YYNGEE. The CDR3 contains 15 residues. V was shortened by 3 bases and J by 1 base, with 11 bases between the two germline ends.

The chain has TRBV12-3 or TRBV12-4 and TRBJ1-2; D is unresolved. CDR3 length: 11 amino acids. V lost 4 bases and J lost 5, with 5 bases in between. The CDR3 nucleotides read TGTGCCAGCAGTTCCGAGTATGGCTACACCTTC. Protein: CASSSEYGYTF.

CDR3 protein: CASSAGLAGRADTQYF. DNA for the CDR3: TGTGCCAGCAGCGCGGGACTAGCGGGGCGGGCAGATACGCAGTATTTT. The chain uses TRBV5-6 and TRBJ2-3, with 13 bases that match TRBD2. The V and J ends lost 4 bases and 4 bases, in that order; junction bases with no gene match: 6. CDR3 length: 16 amino acids. Germline V lookup: CDR1 SGHDT, CDR2 YYEEEE.

The chain joins TRBV4-3 to TRBJ1-2; tentative D call: TRBD1 (5 bases). From germline, CDR1 is LGHNA and CDR2 YSLEER. The germline V and J ends were trimmed by 0 bases and 7 bases, with 9 bases remaining between them. The CDR3 spans 13 residues. The CDR3 spells CASSQDEGSGYTF. Written as DNA, the CDR3 is TGCGCCAGCAGCCAAGATGAGGGGAGTGGCTACACCTTC.

This clonotype occurred a few times. The rearrangement links TRBV11-2 to TRBJ2-7; 11 positions match TRBD2. The CDR3 has 16 residues. CDR1 SGHAT and CDR2 FQNNGV come from the germline V gene. Unmatched junction bases numbered 8, after V lost 5 bases and J lost 2 bases. The CDR3, as DNA: TGTGCCAGCAGCCACCCGACTAGCGGGGATACCTACGAGCAGTACTTC. The encoded protein is CASSHPTSGDTYEQYF. The complete variable domain, with remaining parts taken from reference TRBV11-2 and TRBJ2-7, reads EAGVAQSPRYKIIEKRQSVAFWCNPISGHATLYWYQQILGQGPKLLIQFQNNGVVDDSQLPKDRFSAERLKGVDSTLKIQPAKLEDSAVYLCASSHPTSGDTYEQYFGPGTRLTVT.

This clonotype was counted only a few times. This chain joins TRBV29-1 and TRBJ2-5; a weak D match, TRBD2 (5 bases). Germline-derived CDR1 and CDR2 are SQVTM and ANQGSEA. Trimming stripped 8 bases from V and 4 bases from J, with 11 bases between. CDR3 size: 11 residues. The CDR3 DNA reads TGCAGCTCGGGGTTAGGAGAGACCCAGTACTTC. Its protein product is CSSGLGETQYF.

The genes are TRBV29-1 and TRBJ1-1; D not certain. The CDR3 consists of 13 residues. CDR1 and CDR2 (germline): SQVTM, ANQGSEA. V was pared by 4 bases and J by 1 base, with 10 bases between. CDR3 nucleotide sequence: TGCAGCGTTGTGTACAAAGAGAACACTGAAGCTTTCTTT. Translated, it gives CSVVYKENTEAFF.

This chain links TRBV5-1 with TRBJ2-5; TRBD1 is a possible D gene (5 bases). Trimming pared 1 base from V and 2 bases from J, leaving 6 bases between. This CDR3 has 13 amino acids. Germline lookup yields CDR1 SGHRS and CDR2 YFSETQ. CDR3 loop: CASSLWTQETQYF. CDR3 DNA sequence: TGCGCCAGCAGCTTGTGGACACAAGAGACCCAGTACTTC.

This clonotype was counted ten times or more. The V gene is TRBV27, the J gene TRBJ2-5; D unclear. The CDR3 covers 13 residues. V lost 6 bases and J lost 0, with 8 bases in between. Germline V gene lookup returns CDR1 MNHEY and CDR2 SMNVEV (reference sequence). CDR3 loop: CASSTEYQETQYF. The CDR3 DNA follows: TGTGCCAGCAGCACAGAGTACCAAGAGACCCAGTACTTC.

J is TRBJ2-4 and V is TRBV13; D is perhaps TRBD1 (6 bases). The CDR3 sequence is 14 residues long. Trimming removed 4 bases from V and 1 base from J, with 8 bases in between. The germline V gene has CDR1 PRHDT and CDR2 FYEKMQ (reference sequence). The CDR3 sequence is CASSSGEAKNIQYF. DNA for the CDR3: TGTGCCAGCAGCTCAGGGGAGGCCAAAAACATTCAGTACTTC.

The rearrangement joins TRBV7-9 to TRBJ2-7; tentatively, D is TRBD2 (5 bases). The V end lost 2 bases, the J end lost 4 bases, and 9 bases lay between the germline ends. The CDR3 spans 13 residues. Looked up from germline, CDR1 is SEHNR and CDR2 is FQNEAQ (reference sequence). CDR3 in DNA: TGTGCCAGCAGCTTAAACGGGGATTACGAGCAGTACTTC. Amino acid sequence: CASSLNGDYEQYF.

The chain couples TRBV5-6 to TRBJ2-7; D call uncertain. V lost 4 bases, J lost 4 bases, and 12 bases lay in between. The CDR3 length is 13 residues. In germline, CDR1 is SGHDT, CDR2 YYEEEE. The chain's CDR3 is CASSPTTVYEQYF. CDR3 bases: TGTGCCAGCAGCCCTACGACGGTTTACGAGCAGTACTTC.

This clonotype showed up just a few times. This chain joins TRBV20-1 and TRBJ2-3; 13 bases match TRBD2. V shed 4 bases, J shed 4 bases, and the junction held 5 bases outside the gene matches. This CDR3 spans 15 amino acids. Per the germline V gene, CDR1 is DFQATT and CDR2 is SNEGSKA (reference sequence). The CDR3 DNA sequence: TGCAGTGCTATCGGACTAGCGGGGGCAGCAGATACGCAGTATTTT. It is translated as CSAIGLAGAADTQYF.

This clonotype was observed a few times. The chain uses TRBV7-8 and TRBJ2-4; D is perhaps TRBD2 (5 bases). V dropped 3 bases and J dropped 0 bases, with 9 bases sitting between them. There are 15 residues in the CDR3. Germline CDR1 SGHVS, CDR2 FQNEAQ. CDR3 in DNA: TGTGCCAGCAGCTTCGACGGACTAGCCAAAAACATTCAGTACTTC. It is translated as CASSFDGLAKNIQYF.

This clonotype was found a few times. The chain combines TRBV4-1 with TRBJ2-5; 11 nucleotides match TRBD2. CDR1 and CDR2 (germline): MGHRA, YSYEKL. The CDR3 is 17 amino acids. The junction had 8 bases not matched to a gene; V was cut back by 1 base and J by 4 bases. The CDR3 coding sequence is TGCGCCAGCAGCCAAGTTTCCCTAGCGGGAGGAGCAGAGACCCAGTACTTC. It yields the protein CASSQVSLAGGAETQYF.

The chain is built from TRBV7-2 and TRBJ2-5, with 8 positions matching TRBD1. With the DNA end fitting TRBJ2-1 better, the J assignment may be wrong. The CDR3 consists of 16 residues. The germline V gene has CDR1 SGHTA and CDR2 FQGNSA. CDR3 DNA: TGTGCCAGCAGCTTATACCTACAGGGGGTAGGGAATGAGCAGTTCTTC. This encodes CASSLYLQGVGNEQFF.

The chain employs TRBV7-9 and TRBJ2-6; unclear D gene. Trimming took off 4 bases at V and 1 base at J, with 5 bases between the two ends. Germline loops: CDR1 SEHNR, CDR2 FQNEAQ (reference sequence). CDR3 length equals 14 residues. DNA of the CDR3: TGTGCCAGCAGCTCGACTTCTGGGGCCAACGTCCTGACTTTC. Translating it yields CASSSTSGANVLTF.

This chain uses TRBV6-5 with TRBJ2-1; D not certain. The CDR3 is 16 amino acids. Trimming shortened V by 2 bases and J by 6 bases, and 17 bases separated the two germline ends. Germline V lookup: CDR1 MNHEY, CDR2 SVGAGI. In DNA form, the CDR3 reads TGTGCCAGCAGTTACGGTGGTCCGTGGCTAAGCAATGAGCAGTTCTTC. This translates into CASSYGGPWLSNEQFF.

This clonotype was detected a few times. The chain combines TRBV21-1 with TRBJ2-5; the table's D call, TRBD2, was not checked against the DNA. TRBV21-1 is a pseudogene. CDR3 size: 14 residues. CDR3 DNA sequence: TGTGCCAGCAGCAATGTCAGCGGACAAGAGACCCAGTACTTC. It is translated as CASSNVSGQETQYF.

A few counts support this clonotype. The CDR3 bases are TGTGCCAGCAGCTGGCTCGACAGGGAAGAGACCCAGTACTTC. Translated, it gives CASSWLDREETQYF. This sequence joins TRBV5-4 and TRBJ2-5; 7 nucleotides match TRBD1. Losses at the gene ends were 3 bases for V and 3 bases for J; bases not matched to a gene: 5. The CDR3 runs to 14 residues. Germline CDR1 reads SGHNT; CDR2 reads YYREEE (reference sequence).

The chain couples TRBV4-1 to TRBJ2-5, with D uncertain. This CDR3 region has 13 residues. Deletions cut 5 bases from V and 8 bases from J, with 15 bases between. Germline CDR1 is MGHRA and CDR2 is YSYEKL. This chain's CDR3 is CASSAHLMETQYF. In DNA, the CDR3 is TGCGCCAGCAGCGCTCACCTTATGGAAACCCAGTACTTC.

V and J are TRBV29-1 and TRBJ1-1; D remains unclear. The CDR3 runs to 11 residues. Trimming shortened V by 5 bases and J by 1 base, and 5 bases separated the two germline ends. Per germline, CDR1 SQVTM and CDR2 ANQGSEA. CDR3 region: CSVIENTEAFF. The CDR3 DNA sequence: TGCAGCGTTATCGAGAACACTGAAGCTTTCTTT. The entire variable domain, with the rest obtained from reference TRBV29-1 and TRBJ1-1, is as follows: SAVISQKPSRDICQRGTSLTIQCQVDSQVTMMFWYRQQPGQSLTLIATANQGSEATYESGFVIDKFPISRPNLTFSTLTVSNMSPEDSSIYLCSVIENTEAFFGQGTRLTVV.

V usage is TRBV6-5 and J usage is TRBJ2-1; 12 positions match TRBD2. Germline V gene sequence: CDR1 MNHEY, CDR2 SVGAGI. This CDR3 is built from 13 residues. Germline trimming cut 7 bases from V and 12 bases from J; bases unmatched to any gene: 7. CDR3: CASTSQLAGGQFF. Written as DNA, the CDR3 is TGTGCCAGCACCTCACAACTAGCGGGAGGGCAGTTCTTC.

Concerning this clonotype: At one of its ends the junction is not consistent with the germline gene, which may arise from a read error. The V and J genes are TRBV6-1 and TRBJ2-1; D is perhaps TRBD2 (5 bases). Germline-derived CDR1 and CDR2 are MNHNS and SASEGT. This CDR3 contains 14 residues. CDR3 DNA sequence: TGTGCCAGCAGTGTAGAACTCCGGGAACGAGTACCGTACTTC. As protein: CASSVELRERVPYF.

This chain uses TRBV28 with TRBJ1-2; weak D call: TRBD1 (5 bases). Trimming stripped 3 bases from V and 8 bases from J, with 13 bases between. Germline loops: CDR1 MDHEN, CDR2 SYDVKM. CDR3 length equals 13 residues. The chain's CDR3 is CASSFRGIQGYTF. The CDR3 coding sequence is TGTGCCAGCAGTTTTCGGGGCATCCAGGGCTACACCTTC.

This clonotype was observed many times. The V call is TRBV12-3 or TRBV12-4, the J call TRBJ2-4; the D call may be TRBD1 or TRBD2 (5 bases each). V was clipped by 5 bases and J by 0 bases, with 11 bases between them. CDR3 length: 15 amino acids. Here the CDR3 reads CASSPGRLAKNIQYF. The CDR3 DNA is TGTGCCAGCAGTCCAGGGAGATTAGCCAAAAACATTCAGTACTTC.

This clonotype turned up a few times. The gene calls are TRBV11-3 and TRBJ2-2; 8 bases fit TRBD1. CDR3 length equals 15 residues. The germline gives CDR1 SGHNT, CDR2 YENEEA. The V segment lost 0 bases and the J segment 6 bases; nucleotides outside the gene matches: 3. CDR3 amino acids: CASSLEDRESGELFF. CDR3 bases: TGTGCCAGCAGCTTAGAGGACAGGGAGTCCGGGGAGCTGTTTTTT.